These 29 T cell receptor beta chains were all obtained from the same sample, sequenced in a study of blood T cells in healthy people across ages. Then a second PCR, running about 6 to 11 cycles, was carried out with a sample-barcoded 5' primer and a J-beta primer mix. MiXCR was run by TCRdb on the 5' RACE reads, yielding one entry per CDR3 protein. The data contain some 880,000 distinct CDR3 sequences, 35% to 40% of them singletons. Sequencing used blood. These receptors were collected from a man aged 18 to 30 in good health.

This clonotype was recorded a few times. V is TRBV20-1 and J is TRBJ2-4; perhaps TRBD2 as D (6 bases). CDR3 size: 15 residues. CDR1 and CDR2 from the germline V gene are DFQATT and SNEGSKA (reference sequence). V gave up 2 bases and J gave up 3 bases, with 14 bases separating them. The CDR3 loop is CSARTRGLGKNIQYF. The CDR3 region has the DNA TGCAGTGCTAGAACTCGGGGGTTAGGCAAAAACATTCAGTACTTC.

This chain connects TRBV28 to TRBJ2-6; no clear D. Germline values: CDR1 MDHEN, CDR2 SYDVKM. The CDR3 covers 17 residues. Trimming pared 2 bases from V and 0 bases from J, leaving 11 bases between. CDR3 in DNA: TGTGCCAGCAGTTTAGTGGGCGATTTCTCTGGGGCCAACGTCCTGACTTTC. Encoded protein: CASSLVGDFSGANVLTF. Together with reference TRBV28 and TRBJ2-6, the CDR3 gives the full variable domain: DVKVTQSSRYLVKRTGEKVFLECVQDMDHENMFWYRQDPGLGLRLIYFSYDVKMKEKGDIPEGYSVSREKKERFSLILESASTNQTSMYLCASSLVGDFSGANVLTFGAGSRLTVL.

There are a few counts of this clonotype. The V call is TRBV5-1, the J call TRBJ1-1; D call uncertain. CDR1 and CDR2 (germline): SGHRS, YFSETQ. The CDR3 is 15 amino acids. V lost 0 bases, J lost 1 base, and 10 bases lay in between. The CDR3 loop reads CASSLATGRNTEAFF. For the CDR3, the DNA is TGCGCCAGCAGCTTGGCAACCGGGAGGAACACTGAAGCTTTCTTT.

The rearrangement links TRBV2 to TRBJ2-2, with D hard to call. The CDR3 sequence is 13 residues long. The V gene's germline CDR1 is SNHLY and CDR2 FYNNEI. V lost 7 bases and J 2 bases, leaving 8 bases between the germline ends. CDR3 nucleotides: TGTGCCAGCACTCCCATTAACACCGGGGAGCTGTTTTTT. Its translation: CASTPINTGELFF. The complete variable domain, with remaining parts taken from reference TRBV2 and TRBJ2-2, reads EPEVTQTPSHQVTQMGQEVILRCVPISNHLYFYWYRQILGQKVEFLVSFYNNEISEKSEIFDDQFSVERPDGSNFTLKIRSTKLEDSAMYFCASTPINTGELFFGEGSRLTVL.

This chain joins TRBV7-6 and TRBJ1-6; D is perhaps TRBD1 (6 bases). This CDR3 is 16 amino acids long. V was pared by 1 base and J by 10 bases, with 17 bases between. Germline CDR1 reads SGHVS; CDR2 reads FNYEAQ. CDR3 amino acids: CASSLGGRGGTSPLHF. As DNA, the CDR3 is TGTGCCAGCAGCTTAGGGGGCAGGGGAGGAACGTCACCCCTCCACTTT.

This clonotype occurred many times. The V gene is TRBV6-5, the J gene TRBJ2-1; no reliable D call. The CDR3 covers 14 residues. Trimming removed 2 bases from V and 8 bases from J, with 13 bases in between. Germline assignment: CDR1 MNHEY and CDR2 SVGAGI. CDR3 region: CASSYAPGGDEQFF. Written as DNA, the CDR3 is TGTGCCAGCAGTTACGCACCCGGTGGGGATGAGCAGTTCTTC.

The V gene is TRBV7-9, the J gene TRBJ1-2; TRBD1 matches 7 bases. The V gene's germline CDR1 is SEHNR and CDR2 FQNEAQ (reference sequence). V was clipped by 4 bases and J by 3 bases; unmatched bases: 8. The CDR3 extends over 15 amino acids. CDR3 bases: TGTGCCAGCAGCTCCCTGCTCGGGACAGACTATGGCTACACCTTC. Its translation: CASSSLLGTDYGYTF.

The chain combines TRBV15 with TRBJ2-2, with D unresolved. Trimming pared 0 bases from V and 5 bases from J, leaving 1 base between. Germline CDR1 reads LNHNV; CDR2 reads YYDKDF (reference sequence). The CDR3 is made up of 12 amino acids. The CDR3 is CATSRETGELFF. CDR3 nucleotides: TGTGCCACCAGCAGAGAAACCGGGGAGCTGTTTTTT. Looking up the rest from reference TRBV15 and TRBJ2-2 gives the full variable domain: DAMVIQNPRYQVTQFGKPVTLSCSQTLNHNVMYWYQQKSSQAPKLLFHYYDKDFNNEADTPDNFQSRRPNTSFCFLDIRSPGLGDTAMYLCATSRETGELFFGEGSRLTVL.

V is TRBV28 and J is TRBJ2-1; 7 bases fit TRBD1. V lost 3 bases to trimming and J lost 3 bases; unmatched junction nucleotides: 17. The V gene's germline CDR1 is MDHEN and CDR2 SYDVKM. The CDR3 spans 19 residues. The CDR3 spells CASSFVTGQVDLNYNEQFF. Here the CDR3 DNA reads TGTGCCAGCAGTTTTGTTACAGGACAGGTCGATCTAAACTACAATGAGCAGTTCTTC.

A word on this clonotype: One end of the junction fails to match germline, which may point to a read error. The chain recombines TRBV5-6 with TRBJ1-2; 8 nucleotides agree with TRBD1. The CDR3 runs to 14 residues. Germline V lookup: CDR1 SGHDT, CDR2 YYEEEE. The CDR3 region has the DNA TGTGCCAGCAGGCCCTACAGGGGGAACTGTGGCTACACCTTC. Its translation is CASRPYRGNCGYTF.

This clonotype has more than one count but fewer than ten. The chain joins TRBV3-1 to TRBJ2-3; TRBD1 is a possible D gene (5 bases). Trimming stripped 6 bases from V and 1 base from J, with 8 bases between. There are 13 residues in the CDR3. Germline V CDR1 and CDR2: LGHDT, YNNKEL (reference sequence). The CDR3 loop reads CASRRRGTDTQYF. DNA of the CDR3: TGTGCCAGCAGGCGCAGGGGCACAGATACGCAGTATTTT.

The chain has TRBV4-3 and TRBJ2-6; D not resolved. The CDR3 contains 15 residues. Germline V gene lookup returns CDR1 LGHNA and CDR2 YSLEER. V gave up 4 bases and J gave up 1 base, with 8 bases separating them. The CDR3 bases are TGCGCCAGCAGCCCCTTGGCTTCTGGGGCCAACGTCCTGACTTTC. Translating it yields CASSPLASGANVLTF.

This clonotype has a handful of counts. This chain links TRBV6-5 with TRBJ2-3; D is unclear. V lost 6 bases and J lost 2, with 15 bases in between. The CDR3 has 15 amino acids. Germline CDR1 MNHEY, CDR2 SVGAGI. The CDR3, as DNA: TGTGCCAGCAGAAACCGGGCGGTCCTCACAGATACGCAGTATTTT. Protein: CASRNRAVLTDTQYF.

This clonotype was found many times. This chain uses TRBV7-2 with TRBJ2-7, with a weak D call TRBD2 (5 bases). CDR3 length equals 13 residues. Trimming cost V 5 bases and J 0 bases, with 8 bases left between them. Germline CDR1 and CDR2: SGHTA and FQGNSA. The CDR3 reads CASSTTSSYEQYF. Written as DNA, the CDR3 is TGTGCCAGCAGCACCACTAGCTCCTACGAGCAGTACTTC.

This clonotype was detected ten times or more. The J gene is TRBJ2-3, the V gene TRBV5-5; 8 nucleotides agree with TRBD1. The CDR3 runs to 13 residues. Trimming took 6 bases from V and 3 from J; bases not matched to a gene: 3. Germline V gene data show CDR1 as SGHKS and CDR2 as YYEKEE (reference sequence). The CDR3 DNA sequence: TGTGCCAGCACCCGACAGGGGACAGATACGCAGTATTTT. Translated: CASTRQGTDTQYF.

About this clonotype itself: This may arise from a read error, as a much more abundant clone is one base away. The gene calls are TRBV4-2 and TRBJ2-1; tentative D call: TRBD2 (6 bases). CDR1 and CDR2 (germline): LGHNA, YNFKEQ. CDR3 length: 16 amino acids. CDR3 nucleotides: TGTGCCAGCAGCCAACCGTCGGCGGGGTCCTACAATGGGCAGTTCTTC. Its translation: CASSQPSAGSYNGQFF.

CDR3 in DNA: TGTGCCAGCAGCGTAGGCCTGGGACAGGCATACGAGCAGTACTTC. Translated, it gives CASSVGLGQAYEQYF. The V and J genes are TRBV9 and TRBJ2-7; TRBD1 matches 8 bases. CDR3 size: 15 residues. CDR1 and CDR2 from the germline V gene are SGDLS and YYNGEE. The V gene end was trimmed by 0 bases and the J gene end by 4 bases; junction bases not matched to a gene: 6.

The chain links TRBV30 to TRBJ1-5; 7 bases line up with TRBD1. CDR3 length: 18 amino acids. CDR1 GTSNPN and CDR2 SVGIG come from the germline V gene (reference sequence). The V gene end was trimmed by 0 bases and the J gene end by 0 bases; junction bases not matched to a gene: 11. The CDR3 sequence is CAWSVYQQGTYSNQPQHF. CDR3 DNA sequence: TGTGCCTGGAGTGTGTATCAACAGGGGACCTATAGCAATCAGCCCCAGCATTTT.

This clonotype was observed a handful of times. The chain carries TRBV6-4 and TRBJ2-7, with TRBD2 matching over 14 bases. Unmatched junction bases numbered 1, after V lost 4 bases and J lost 5 bases. The CDR3 runs to 14 residues. From germline, CDR1 is MRHNA and CDR2 SNTAGT. The CDR3 loop is CASSAGLAGDEQYF. In nucleotides, the CDR3 is TGTGCCAGCAGTGCGGGACTAGCGGGGGACGAGCAGTACTTC.

The genes are TRBV20-1 and TRBJ1-1, with 8 bases lining up with TRBD1. The CDR3 covers 14 residues. The germline V gene encodes CDR1 DFQATT and CDR2 SNEGSKA (reference sequence). The trim removed 3 bases at V and 4 bases at J, leaving 7 bases unmatched. The CDR3: CSASAITGGTEAFF. CDR3 DNA: TGCAGTGCTAGCGCCATAACAGGGGGCACTGAAGCTTTCTTT.

This chain joins TRBV28 and TRBJ1-2; no definite D call. The germline V gene has CDR1 MDHEN and CDR2 SYDVKM. V dropped 5 bases and J dropped 2 bases, with 9 bases sitting between them. This CDR3 has 13 amino acids. CDR3 nucleotide sequence: TGTGCCAGCAGTGCTCCGAACAACTATGGCTACACCTTC. Its translation: CASSAPNNYGYTF.

Ten or more counts support this clonotype. The V gene is TRBV25-1, the J gene TRBJ2-3; perhaps TRBD1 as D (6 bases). CDR1 and CDR2 (germline): MGHDK, SYGVNS. The CDR3 loop spans 13 amino acids. V was cut by 7 bases and J by 5 bases, with 13 bases left in between. The CDR3 DNA reads TGTGCCAGCACTAGAGCAGGGGAAGATACGCAGTATTTT. Encoded protein: CASTRAGEDTQYF.

The chain links TRBV6-5 to TRBJ1-6; no reliable D call. Germline V lookup: CDR1 MNHEY, CDR2 SVGAGI. The germline V and J ends were trimmed by 4 bases and 10 bases, with 14 bases remaining between them. CDR3 length: 14 residues. This CDR3 reads CASSSGSRRSPLHF. DNA for the CDR3: TGTGCCAGCAGTTCCGGGTCAAGGAGGTCACCCCTCCACTTT.

This clonotype was counted between two and nine times. This rearrangement joins TRBV12-3 or TRBV12-4 to TRBJ2-1, with TRBD1 identical over 7 bases. The CDR3 length is 13 residues. J was trimmed by 14 bases and V by 5 bases; bases with no gene match: 12. The CDR3 nucleotides are TGTGCCAGCAGTCCGTCGACAGGGTTTCGGAAGTTCTTC. Translated: CASSPSTGFRKFF.

In its sample, this clonotype was seen a few times. The chain uses TRBV7-8 and TRBJ1-5, with a weak D call TRBD1 (5 bases). Germline V gene lookup returns CDR1 SGHVS and CDR2 FQNEAQ. CDR3 length: 15 amino acids. V was clipped by 0 bases and J by 5 bases, with 11 bases between them. The CDR3 loop is CASSLALRGDQPQHF. The DNA for the CDR3 is TGTGCCAGCAGCTTAGCGCTTCGGGGGGATCAGCCCCAGCATTTT.

This chain connects TRBV20-1 to TRBJ1-1; D is unresolved. Germline V gene sequence: CDR1 DFQATT, CDR2 SNEGSKA (reference sequence). There are 14 residues in the CDR3. Trimming pared 6 bases from V and 0 bases from J, leaving 14 bases between. The CDR3, as DNA: TGCAGTGCGGGCCCTTGGGCTGTGAACACTGAAGCTTTCTTT. Translating it yields CSAGPWAVNTEAFF.

This clonotype was counted between two and nine times. The J gene is TRBJ2-5, the V gene TRBV5-1, with 8 bases that match TRBD1. The CDR3 is made up of 16 amino acids. V shed 4 bases and J 0 bases; nucleotides not matched to a gene: 8. Germline lookup yields CDR1 SGHRS and CDR2 YFSETQ. This chain's CDR3 is CASSPGTGGYQETQYF. DNA of the CDR3: TGCGCCAGCAGCCCAGGGACAGGAGGGTACCAAGAGACCCAGTACTTC.

V and J are TRBV20-1 and TRBJ1-1, with no clear D. The germline V gene encodes CDR1 DFQATT and CDR2 SNEGSKA (reference sequence). The CDR3 is made up of 15 amino acids. V lost 5 bases and J 0 bases, leaving 16 bases between the germline ends. In DNA form, the CDR3 reads TGCAGTGCTTCCCGCTTTGACACGCTGAACACTGAAGCTTTCTTT. This codes for CSASRFDTLNTEAFF.

This clonotype was counted at least ten times. The chain employs TRBV12-3 or TRBV12-4 and TRBJ1-5; possibly TRBD1 for D (6 bases). V was clipped by 5 bases and J by 7 bases, with 9 bases between them. The CDR3 spans 12 residues. The CDR3 loop is CASSGQNQPQHF. Here the CDR3 DNA reads TGTGCCAGCAGTGGACAGAACCAGCCCCAGCATTTT.